The present T cell receptor (beta chain) was sequenced within a study of cytomegalovirus exposure and HLA in healthy donors. The PCR was carried out with 60 Vbeta primers and 13 Jbeta primers. Sequencing used immunoSEQ multiplex PCR; TCRdb keeps in-frame clones, though not all of them. This sample has 99,000 or so clones, with roughly 83% found just once. This CDR3 region has 15 residues. Unmatched junction bases numbered 9, after V lost 4 bases and J lost 4 bases. The germline CDR1 and CDR2 sequences are SGHRS and YFSETQ. Among the donors, all were healthy bone marrow donors. The sequence was collected from a male donor in good health and CMV-seropositive. The sequencing input was PBMCs. The rearrangement joins TRBV5-1 to TRBJ2-7; 9 bases are shared with TRBD2. CDR3 amino acids: CASSQAGGSFYEQYF. CDR3 coding DNA: TGCGCCAGCAGCCAGGCGGGGGGGAGTTTTTACGAGCAGTACTTC.